The 32 T cell receptor beta chains below all came from one sample that was sequenced in a study of T cells in Graves' hyperthyroidism and ophthalmopathy. It was RNA transcripts that yielded the amplified TCR beta CDR3 regions. First-round RT-PCR of the TCR CDR3 relied on the HTBI primer set. A single record per CDR3 protein comes from TCRdb applying MiXCR to the multiplex PCR reads. The repertoire has hundreds of thousands of distinct CDR3 sequences, roughly 37% of them found once; the top ten carry approximately 8.7%. The sequencing sample was made of blood. The receptor set was obtained from a man younger than 35 with Graves' hyperthyroidism.

This clonotype was detected ten times or more. V usage is TRBV9 and J usage is TRBJ1-1; 7 nucleotides align to TRBD1. CDR3 size: 15 residues. V shed 4 bases, J shed 1 base, and the junction held 7 bases outside the gene matches. Germline loops: CDR1 SGDLS, CDR2 YYNGEE. This CDR3 reads CASSPIEGANTEAFF. CDR3 in DNA: TGTGCCAGCAGCCCGATAGAGGGGGCGAACACTGAAGCTTTCTTT.

Only a few counts were recorded for this clonotype. J is TRBJ1-1 and V is TRBV4-1; D perhaps matches TRBD1 (6 bases). V was clipped by 2 bases and J by 4 bases, with 11 bases between them. Looked up from germline, CDR1 is MGHRA and CDR2 is YSYEKL. There are 14 residues in the CDR3. CDR3 sequence reads: CASSQPTGITEAFF. The CDR3 bases are TGCGCCAGCAGCCAACCTACAGGGATCACTGAAGCTTTCTTT.

In regard to this clonotype: A far larger clone is a single base away, which makes a read error likely. J is TRBJ2-5 and V is TRBV20-1; the D call may be TRBD1 or TRBD2 (5 bases each). Germline assignment: CDR1 DFQATT and CDR2 SNEGSKA (reference sequence). Trimming took off 6 bases at V and 2 bases at J, with 10 bases between the two ends. The CDR3 spans 12 residues. CDR3 DNA: TGCAGTGCCAAGGGACGACAAGAGACCCAGTACTTC. This gives the protein CSAKGRQETQYF.

This clonotype was recorded many times. The chain is built from TRBV12-3 or TRBV12-4 and TRBJ1-5, with D hard to call. V lost 4 bases and J lost 6, with 7 bases in between. The CDR3 is 12 residues long. Written as DNA, the CDR3 is TGTGCCAGCAGTTCTCCAGGTCAGCCCCAGCATTTT. Amino acid sequence: CASSSPGQPQHF.

This clonotype was seen at least ten times. The chain couples TRBV29-1 to TRBJ1-1; tentative D call: TRBD1 (5 bases). The CDR3 runs 14 residues. V was clipped by 6 bases and J by 1 base, with 15 bases between them. Germline V gene lookup returns CDR1 SQVTM and CDR2 ANQGSEA. CDR3 DNA: TGCAGCGTCGACCAACGGGACGGGAACACTGAAGCTTTCTTT. It yields the protein CSVDQRDGNTEAFF.

This clonotype was seen repeatedly, ten times or more. J is TRBJ1-5 and V is TRBV2; D possibly corresponds to TRBD1 (5 bases). The CDR3 is made up of 12 amino acids. Germline V gene sequence: CDR1 SNHLY, CDR2 FYNNEI. Deletions cut 6 bases from V and 5 bases from J, with 8 bases between. The CDR3: CASRGLDQPQHF. The CDR3 DNA sequence: TGTGCCAGCAGGGGACTCGATCAGCCCCAGCATTTT.

Concerning this clonotype itself: One end of the junction varies from germline; a read error may be responsible. The gene calls are TRBV7-6 and TRBJ2-2; 8 bases agree with TRBD1. Germline values: CDR1 SGHVS, CDR2 FNYEAQ. The CDR3 has 14 residues. As DNA, the CDR3 is TGCGCCAGCAGCCAAGGACAGGGTGGCGGGGAGCTGTTTTTT. This sequence encodes CASSQGQGGGELFF.

A word on this clonotype: A much larger clone sits a single nucleotide away, making a read error possible. The chain combines TRBV7-2 with TRBJ2-5; D is perhaps TRBD1 (6 bases). Trimming shortened V by 3 bases and J by 6 bases, and 11 bases separated the two germline ends. Germline lookup yields CDR1 SGHTA and CDR2 FQGNSA. This CDR3 is 13 amino acids long. Here the CDR3 reads CASSFGGQQTQYF. The CDR3 region has the DNA TGTGCCAGCAGCTTTGGGGGACAACAGACCCAGTACTTC. The full variable domain, completed using reference TRBV7-2 and TRBJ2-5, is GAGVSQSPSNKVTEKGKDVELRCDPISGHTALYWYRQSLGQGLEFLIYFQGNSAPDKSGLPSDRFSAERTGGSVSTLTIQRTQQEDSAVYLCASSFGGQQTQYFGPGTRLLVL.

This clonotype has ten or more counts. This chain joins TRBV2 and TRBJ1-5; D is perhaps TRBD1 (5 bases). Trimming stripped 6 bases from V and 0 bases from J, with 9 bases between. The germline V gene has CDR1 SNHLY and CDR2 FYNNEI. The CDR3 is 14 residues long. The CDR3 is CASRQDYSNQPQHF. Written as DNA, the CDR3 is TGTGCCAGCAGACAGGACTATAGCAATCAGCCCCAGCATTTT.

This clonotype was seen a handful of times. The junction and the germline gene differ at one end; a read error may be behind it. The chain combines TRBV10-3 with TRBJ1-1; no firm D call. The CDR3 loop spans 13 amino acids. Germline CDR1 reads ENHRY; CDR2 reads SYGVKD. The CDR3 nucleotides read TGTGCCAGCAGTGTTAAGCTGAACACTGAAGCTTTCTTT. Protein sequence: CASSVKLNTEAFF.

As concerns this clonotype: This sequence may be a read error, since a much larger clone differs from it by one base. This rearrangement joins TRBV7-3 to TRBJ1-1; no clear D gene. The V gene lost 0 bases and the J gene lost 3 bases, with 5 bases spanning the gap. The V gene's germline CDR1 is SGHTA and CDR2 FQGTGA. The CDR3 is 13 amino acids. CDR3 amino acids: CASSLTSYTEAFF. As DNA, the CDR3 is TGTGCCAGCAGCTTAACATCTTACACTGAAGCTTTCTTT.

This clonotype was seen only a few times. The rearrangement links TRBV24-1 to TRBJ2-3; possibly TRBD2 for D (5 bases). This CDR3 has 15 residues. Trimming took off 5 bases at V and 0 bases at J, with 11 bases between the two ends. In germline, CDR1 is KGHDR, CDR2 SFDVKD. CDR3 bases: TGTGCCACCAGTGCCACAGCGGCCAGCACAGATACGCAGTATTTT. This gives the protein CATSATAASTDTQYF.

This clonotype was counted only a few times. The rearrangement links TRBV5-1 to TRBJ1-1; perhaps TRBD1 as D (6 bases). Germline CDR1 and CDR2: SGHRS and YFSETQ. V was pared by 1 base and J by 8 bases, with 18 bases between. This CDR3 comprises 15 residues. CDR3 nucleotide sequence: TGCGCCAGCAGCTTGCGCTCCTCAGGGACACCCGAAGCTTTCTTT. This codes for CASSLRSSGTPEAFF.

This chain links TRBV7-9 with TRBJ1-1; 7 bases fit TRBD1. CDR1 is SEHNR, CDR2 FQNEAQ, per germline (reference sequence). V shed 11 bases and J 1 base; nucleotides not matched to a gene: 10. CDR3 length equals 14 residues. CDR3 region: CAFRGATKNTEAFF. The CDR3 DNA reads as TGTGCCTTCAGGGGGGCTACTAAGAACACTGAAGCTTTCTTT.

This clonotype was counted at least ten times. The chain uses TRBV7-9 and TRBJ2-5, with D maybe TRBD2 (5 bases). Per germline, CDR1 SEHNR and CDR2 FQNEAQ (reference sequence). The V end was cut by 3 bases, the J end by 5 bases, with 16 bases between. The CDR3 sequence is 15 residues long. The CDR3 loop reads CASSFSGPRGETQYF. CDR3 DNA sequence: TGTGCCAGCAGCTTTTCCGGGCCCCGAGGGGAGACCCAGTACTTC.

Ten or more counts support this clonotype. The rearrangement uses TRBV7-9 and TRBJ1-3; 8 bases line up with TRBD1. CDR1 and CDR2 (germline): SEHNR, FQNEAQ (reference sequence). Trimming at V came to 4 bases and at J to 0 bases, leaving 2 bases not matched to a gene. The CDR3 has 15 residues. CDR3 coding DNA: TGTGCCAGCAGCTGGGGACAGGTCTCTGGAAACACCATATATTTT. This translates into CASSWGQVSGNTIYF.

This clonotype was detected once. V is TRBV7-2 and J is TRBJ1-4; D possibly corresponds to TRBD1 (5 bases). This CDR3 has 14 amino acids. In germline, CDR1 is SGHTA, CDR2 FQGNSA. V shed 5 bases and J shed 7 bases, with 14 bases lying between them. This CDR3 is CASSPPAGTEKLFF. Here the CDR3 DNA reads TGTGCCAGCAGCCCACCGGCAGGGACTGAAAAACTGTTTTTT. The complete variable domain, with remaining parts taken from reference TRBV7-2 and TRBJ1-4, reads GAGVSQSPSNKVTEKGKDVELRCDPISGHTALYWYRQSLGQGLEFLIYFQGNSAPDKSGLPSDRFSAERTGGSVSTLTIQRTQQEDSAVYLCASSPPAGTEKLFFGSGTQLSVL.

This clonotype was observed a few times. J is TRBJ2-2 and V is TRBV15; 7 bases align to TRBD1. The junction had 9 bases not matched to a gene; V was cut back by 0 bases and J by 5 bases. This CDR3 spans 17 amino acids. Germline V lookup: CDR1 LNHNV, CDR2 YYDKDF (reference sequence). CDR3 coding DNA: TGTGCCACCAGCAGAGATCGTAAGGGGGCGCAGACCGGGGAGCTGTTTTTT. Amino acid sequence: CATSRDRKGAQTGELFF.

The chain is built from TRBV9 and TRBJ2-7, with 7 bases identical to TRBD1. V lost 5 bases, J lost 3 bases, and 8 bases stayed unmatched. CDR3 length: 14 residues. Germline loops: CDR1 SGDLS, CDR2 YYNGEE. The CDR3 protein is CASSVGQMGYEQYF. The DNA of the CDR3 is TGTGCCAGCAGTGTGGGACAGATGGGCTACGAGCAGTACTTC.

The J gene is TRBJ2-2, the V gene TRBV7-9, with TRBD1 identical over 11 bases. The length of the CDR3 is 16 residues. V lost 6 bases, J lost 6 bases, and 9 bases stayed unmatched. Germline loops: CDR1 SEHNR, CDR2 FQNEAQ (reference sequence). CDR3 sequence: CASSLTGTGGAGELFF. The CDR3 DNA follows: TGTGCCAGCAGTCTCACCGGGACAGGGGGAGCCGGGGAGCTGTTTTTT. The entire variable domain, with the rest obtained from reference TRBV7-9 and TRBJ2-2, is as follows: DTGVSQNPRHKITKRGQNVTFRCDPISEHNRLYWYRQTLGQGPEFLTYFQNEAQLEKSRLLSDRFSAERPKGSFSTLEIQRTEQGDSAMYLCASSLTGTGGAGELFFGEGSRLTVL.

This clonotype was recorded many times. The rearrangement uses TRBV19 and TRBJ1-5; TRBD1 matches at 9 bases. From germline, CDR1 is LNHDA and CDR2 SQIVND (reference sequence). This CDR3 has 13 residues. J lost 7 bases, V lost 4 bases, and 2 bases had no gene match. CDR3 in amino acids: CASSTTGGQPQHF. In nucleotides, the CDR3 is TGTGCCAGTAGTACGACAGGGGGACAGCCCCAGCATTTT. Together with reference TRBV19 and TRBJ1-5, the CDR3 gives the full variable domain: DGGITQSPKYLFRKEGQNVTLSCEQNLNHDAMYWYRQDPGQGLRLIYYSQIVNDFQKGDIAEGYSVSREKKESFPLTVTSAQKNPTAFYLCASSTTGGQPQHFGDGTRLSIL.

This clonotype was seen ten or more times. V usage is TRBV7-6 and J usage is TRBJ2-6; D gene ambiguous. Germline values: CDR1 SGHVS, CDR2 FNYEAQ. Trimming took off 5 bases at V and 0 bases at J, with 8 bases between the two ends. This CDR3 spans 15 amino acids. The CDR3 spells CASSRILSGANVLTF. Written as DNA, the CDR3 is TGTGCCAGCAGCAGAATCCTCTCTGGGGCCAACGTCCTGACTTTC.

This clonotype was seen more than once but under ten times. V gene TRBV29-1 combines with J gene TRBJ2-7, with a weak D call TRBD1 (6 bases). This CDR3 spans 16 amino acids. Trimming took off 5 bases at V and 0 bases at J, with 20 bases between the two ends. The V gene's germline CDR1 is SQVTM and CDR2 ANQGSEA. CDR3 region: CSVRGATSRGSYEQYF. The CDR3 DNA sequence: TGCAGCGTTCGAGGGGCAACTTCCAGGGGCTCCTACGAGCAGTACTTC.

This sequence joins TRBV19 and TRBJ2-7; perhaps D is TRBD1 or TRBD2 (6 bases each). The ends were cut back, 3 bases at V and 5 bases at J, with 11 bases in the middle. This CDR3 has 13 residues. Germline CDR1 and CDR2: LNHDA and SQIVND (reference sequence). CDR3 residues: CASSIGGADEQYF. The CDR3 nucleotides are TGTGCCAGTAGTATCGGGGGCGCGGACGAGCAGTACTTC.

This clonotype came up many times. This chain uses TRBV19 with TRBJ1-5, with unresolved D. CDR3 length: 15 amino acids. Trimming stripped 6 bases from V and 1 base from J, with 13 bases between. Per germline, CDR1 LNHDA and CDR2 SQIVND (reference sequence). The DNA of the CDR3 is TGTGCCAGTAGGACAACCGGTGGGAGCAATCAGCCCCAGCATTTT. Translating gives CASRTTGGSNQPQHF.

This chain connects TRBV7-9 to TRBJ2-7; 7 nucleotides agree with TRBD1. CDR1 SEHNR and CDR2 FQNEAQ come from the germline V gene (reference sequence). The CDR3 runs to 12 residues. Trimming took 5 bases from V and 7 from J; bases not matched to a gene: 5. CDR3 in amino acids: CASSPQGKEQYF. The CDR3 coding sequence is TGTGCCAGCAGCCCACAGGGGAAGGAGCAGTACTTC. Together with reference TRBV7-9 and TRBJ2-7, the CDR3 gives the full variable domain: DTGVSQNPRHKITKRGQNVTFRCDPISEHNRLYWYRQTLGQGPEFLTYFQNEAQLEKSRLLSDRFSAERPKGSFSTLEIQRTEQGDSAMYLCASSPQGKEQYFGPGTRLTVT.

This clonotype was recorded at least ten times. The CDR3 coding sequence is TGTGCCAGCAGCTCCCCAAGCGGGACAGGGTACACTGAAGCTTTCTTT. It translates to CASSSPSGTGYTEAFF. The V call is TRBV9, the J call TRBJ1-1, with 9 bases lining up with TRBD1. This CDR3 is 16 amino acids long. V was clipped by 4 bases and J by 3 bases; unmatched bases: 10. Germline-derived CDR1 and CDR2 are SGDLS and YYNGEE.

In this sample, this clonotype turned up many times. V is TRBV24-1 and J is TRBJ1-5; 10 nucleotides match TRBD1. Trimming cost V 5 bases and J 7 bases; bases outside gene matches: 7. Germline lookup yields CDR1 KGHDR and CDR2 SFDVKD. CDR3 length: 15 residues. This chain's CDR3 is CATSAGTGVGQPQHF. CDR3 nucleotides: TGTGCCACCAGTGCCGGGACAGGGGTGGGCCAGCCCCAGCATTTT.

This clonotype came up a few times. The chain couples TRBV4-2 to TRBJ1-1; D is undetermined. This CDR3 is 15 amino acids long. Germline lookup yields CDR1 LGHNA and CDR2 YNFKEQ. Trimming took off 3 bases at V and 4 bases at J, with 15 bases between the two ends. DNA for the CDR3: TGTGCCAGCAGCCACGAGGAGGTTTGGGGCACTGAAGCTTTCTTT. As protein: CASSHEEVWGTEAFF.

This clonotype has at least ten counts. The V gene is TRBV7-2, the J gene TRBJ1-5, with a possible D match to TRBD1 (5 bases). Trimming took off 1 base at V and 9 bases at J, with 10 bases between the two ends. This CDR3 is 13 amino acids long. The germline CDR1 and CDR2 sequences are SGHTA and FQGNSA. The CDR3 spells CASSLGGPLPQHF. The CDR3 nucleotides are TGTGCCAGCAGCTTAGGGGGACCGTTGCCCCAGCATTTT.

This clonotype was detected many times. The V and J genes are TRBV12-3 or TRBV12-4 and TRBJ1-6; 7 positions match TRBD1. The CDR3 consists of 16 residues. V lost 4 bases, J lost 7 bases, and 10 bases stayed unmatched. In DNA, the CDR3 is TGTGCCAGCAGTTCCTGGGGGACAGAACTCAATTCACCCCTCCACTTT. It encodes CASSSWGTELNSPLHF.

This sequence joins TRBV28 and TRBJ1-5, with TRBD1 as a possible D gene (5 bases). This CDR3 is 15 amino acids long. The V end lost 4 bases, the J end lost 4 bases, and 14 bases lay between the germline ends. Germline V lookup: CDR1 MDHEN, CDR2 SYDVKM. CDR3 in DNA: TGTGCCAGCAGTTCCCACCTCGGGGGAAATCAGCCCCAGCATTTT. Translation gives CASSSHLGGNQPQHF.